The source of this TCR beta chain is a study of Graves' ophthalmopathy and Graves' hyperthyroidism (dated by TCRdb to the late 2010s). Background for the entire study: Peripheral blood samples were taken at the time of initial diagnosis, before any treatment was given. The study used TCR beta repertoire signatures to distinguish Graves' ophthalmopathy from Graves' hyperthyroidism and to predict progression to ophthalmopathy. In total, some 140 blood samples were TCR-sequenced: 40 to 45 ophthalmopathy, some 75 hyperthyroidism and some 17 hyperthyroidism-to-ophthalmopathy patients. To explore V-J signatures that separate ophthalmopathy from hyperthyroidism, a discovery set of about 100 patients was enrolled, consisting of about 45 with ophthalmopathy and some 59 with stable hyperthyroidism. An independent validation cohort was composed of around 19 hyperthyroidism patients and 17 patients who later progressed from hyperthyroidism to ophthalmopathy. In six hyperthyroidism patients, the T-cell repertoire of thyroid tissue was compared with the T-cell repertoire of blood. Following sample collection, hyperthyroidism patients were given methimazole at a starting dose of 30 mg daily, and ophthalmopathy patients were given high-dose intravenous methylprednisolone.

The CDR3 runs 20 amino acids, cysteine and phenylalanine included. Only CDR3 DNA is held: 60 bases, read in frame from base 1. CDR1 and CDR2, looked up from the germline V gene (reference sequence), are SSHAT and FNYEAQ. Ophthalmopathy patients had moderately to severely active disease, Clinical Activity Score of at least 3, NOSPECS grade of at least 4, and disease duration under 3 months. Patients were excluded if they had other autoimmune diseases, uncontrolled infections, pregnancy or lactation. Clinical symptoms, serum thyroxine, TRAb, thyroid ultrasound and orbital computed tomography formed the basis of the diagnosis. PBMCs were isolated from about 10 ml of fresh peripheral blood by Ficoll-Paque density gradient centrifugation. Total RNA was extracted using Trizol reagent, and RNA quality was checked on an Agilent 2100 Bioanalyzer. About this clonotype itself: What this receptor recognizes is not known. At one end, the junction sequence differs from germline, possibly due to a read error.

For repertoire sequencing, TCR beta CDR3 regions were amplified from RNA transcripts. The first round was an RT-PCR using HTBI primers with the Qiagen OneStep RT-PCR kit, and this first round was followed by a second-round multiplex PCR, then size selection and purification. Libraries were sequenced on an Illumina HiSeq2000 using paired-end 100 bp reads. Processing in the source paper ran as follows. SOAPnuke was used for read processing, and reads with adapters, uncalled bases, a mean Phred below 15, or no exact constant-primer or identifier match were discarded. High-quality paired reads were merged with COPE v1.2.5. Unique nucleotide sequences were defined as clonotypes and aligned to IMGT TRB V, D and J references using MiTCR v1.1. The analysis was limited to V-J combinations with a frequency above 0.0001, which together covered about 99% of repertoires. A TCR clonal expansion and chaos score per V-J combination was defined as the ratio of F50 clonal expansion to chaos observed in the TCRdist matrix. Welch's t-statistics and random forest were used to reduce features to more than ten V-J combinations, which were fed into a naive Bayes classifier. The similarity between thyroid and blood repertoires was quantified using the Morisita-Horn index. TCRdb redid the processing of the public reads, applying fastp at Q25 and MiXCR, and retained in-frame beta chains. A single entry per CDR3 protein holds the most common genes and DNA from its merged rows. In this record, the V and J calls reflect TCRdb's handling and not the investigators' own analysis. The sample contains around 50,000 distinct CDR3 sequences, over 45% of them found a single time. About 24% of the sample is held by the ten biggest clonotypes.

Here is what the overall study found, with its caveats: Sample size was not statistically predetermined, and group allocation was not concealed from the investigators. The 13-signature model separated ophthalmopathy from stable hyperthyroidism with roughly 90% sensitivity and less than 83% specificity in cross-validation, and 80%/75% in the test set. Among expanded thyroid clonotypes with frequency above 0.001, most also showed up in blood, which suggests that blood repertoires may reflect the thyroid immune response. In validation, the model predicted ophthalmopathy progression with 55% to 71% sensitivity and roughly 72% specificity; roughly 11 predicted patients were CT-confirmed with GO in a median of around 6 months.

Recombination linked TRBV7-7 to TRBJ2-3, and 11 junctional nucleotides match TRBD1. This clonotype was obtained from an adult man with Graves' ophthalmopathy. The sample consisted of peripheral blood. Here is the DNA: TGTGCTAGCAGCCCGGCGCCCCCCGGACAGGGGGCCTCGACCACAGATACGCAGTATTTT. It codes for CASSPAPPGQGASTTDTQYF. When the CDR3 is completed using the reference TRBV7-7 and TRBJ2-3 genes on either side, the full variable domain is GAGVSQSPRYKVTKRGQDVTLRCDPISSHATLYWYQQALGQGPEFLTYFNYEAQPDKSGLPSDRFSAERPEGSISTLTIQRTEQRDSAMYRCASSPAPPGQGASTTDTQYFGPGTRLTVL.